The T cell receptor (beta chain) described here comes from a study of blood T cell repertoires in COVID-19 (TCRdb year 2020). About the study as a whole: Samples from collaborators originated in the United States, Italy and Spain and spanned both the acute and convalescent phases of COVID-19. The material from the prospective study consisted of cDNA or gDNA derived from T cells, B-cell-depleted T cells, or PBMCs. The sample metadata nearly always contained a de-identified subject ID, COVID-19 status, age in years and sex. Samples came from the ongoing ImmuneRACE study (first 160 participants) plus 1,254 subjects from 6 global collaborators. Deeply sampled blood TCRbeta repertoires from subjects exposed to, actively infected with, or recovered from COVID-19 were included in the dataset. Where available, HLA class I and class II types were taken from metadata supplied by the sample provider and were not determined by assay-based typing. The repertoires were released in a freely available public database intended as a resource for research on the immune response to SARS-CoV-2. Paper-wide results and their limitations: The quantity of clinical and demographic metadata differed by source and by participant and was supplied without curation.

Compared with germline, V lacks 0 bases and J lacks 6 bases; bases without a gene match: 2. CDR1 is given as SGHRS and CDR2 as YFSETQ, both from the germline V gene. The CDR3 contains 15 residues, cysteine and phenylalanine counted. Only the CDR3 part of the read is kept: 45 bases, read in frame from the first base. One collaborating source in Seattle enrolled patients while the patients were actively infected and followed the patients over time throughout the course of disease. Whole blood was collected in K2EDTA tubes by collaborating institutions according to the institutions' own protocols. For TCRbeta analysis, collaborators shipped samples as frozen whole blood, isolated PBMCs, or DNA extracted from either of those sample types. TCRbeta CDR3 regions were amplified from genomic DNA by means of the immunoSEQ Assay, a bias-controlled multiplex PCR. Under the source paper's analysis protocol: Nucleated cell counts per sample were estimated from amplification of reference gene primers within the assay. Sequence reads were collapsed and filtered to measure the absolute abundance of every unique TCRbeta CDR3 rearrangement. For each sample, productive Simpson clonality was calculated as the square root of Simpson's diversity index over productive rearrangements. The immuneACCESS repertoire file appears here via TCRdb, limited to in-frame rearrangements. These files lack a portion of the clones; in checked studies, under half of the deficit traces to unresolved V genes, and the cause of the others is not known. V and J calls and clone size follow that table, whereas D and trimming were derived from the DNA. Within this sample are nearly 95,000 clones, with less than 85% of them counted one time only. Of the sample, 3% to 4% is held by the ten largest clones.

In regard to this clone: The antigen this receptor binds is unknown. No base qualities exist here, and no much larger clone lies one base off it.

The clonotype originates from a man between 65 and 80 years old with COVID-19, enrolled during active disease. The chain is made from TRBV5-1 and TRBJ2-2; 10 central nucleotides agree with TRBD1. Sequenced: peripheral blood. The nucleotide sequence reads TGCGCCAGCAGCTTGGCGGGACAGGGGTCCGGGGAGCTGTTTTTT. Translated, it reads CASSLAGQGSGELFF.